The clone carrying this TCR beta chain was recorded a few times. This entry is derived from a study of blood T cells in healthy people across ages. A second PCR of 7 to 11 cycles used a sample-barcoded 5' primer and a J-beta primer mix. One entry per CDR3 protein, called by TCRdb with MiXCR from the 5' RACE reads. The table shows roughly 1,100,000 distinct CDR3 sequences, with approximately 25% occurring only once. Germline V lookup: CDR1 SGHTA, CDR2 FQGNSA. The ends were cut back, 5 bases at V and 7 bases at J, with 23 bases in the middle. The CDR3 extends over 16 amino acids. The same data also went into a second study, on T cells of mothers and their children.

The receptor's source is a girl aged 2 to 10 in good health. Sample: blood. This chain links TRBV7-2 with TRBJ1-2; weak D call: TRBD1 (5 bases). Here the CDR3 DNA reads TGTGCCAGCAGCGACAGCGGGCGGCTCGGTTTGCTTGGCTACACCTTC. It encodes CASSDSGRLGLLGYTF.